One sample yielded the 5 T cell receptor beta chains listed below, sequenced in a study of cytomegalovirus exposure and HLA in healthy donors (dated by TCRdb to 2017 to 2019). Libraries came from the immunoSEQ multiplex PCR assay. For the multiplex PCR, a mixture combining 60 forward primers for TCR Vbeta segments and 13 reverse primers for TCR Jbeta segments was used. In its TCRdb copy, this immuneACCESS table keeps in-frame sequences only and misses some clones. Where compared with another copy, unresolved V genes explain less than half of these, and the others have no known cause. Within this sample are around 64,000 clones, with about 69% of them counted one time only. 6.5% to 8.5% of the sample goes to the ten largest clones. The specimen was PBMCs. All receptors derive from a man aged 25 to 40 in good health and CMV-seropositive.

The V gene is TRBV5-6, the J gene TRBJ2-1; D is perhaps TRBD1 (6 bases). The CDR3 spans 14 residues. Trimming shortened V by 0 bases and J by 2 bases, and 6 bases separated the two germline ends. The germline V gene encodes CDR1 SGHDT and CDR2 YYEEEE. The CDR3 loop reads CASSLGQAYNEQFF. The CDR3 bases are TGTGCCAGCAGCTTGGGACAGGCCTACAATGAGCAGTTCTTC.

In DNA form, the CDR3 reads TGTGCCAGCAGTCCCCCTAGGATGAGTACCGGGGAGCTGTTTTTT. This codes for CASSPPRMSTGELFF. The V and J genes are TRBV28 and TRBJ2-2; D remains unclear. CDR1 and CDR2 from the germline V gene are MDHEN and SYDVKM. The V end was cut by 5 bases, the J end by 5 bases, with 15 bases between. CDR3 length: 15 residues.

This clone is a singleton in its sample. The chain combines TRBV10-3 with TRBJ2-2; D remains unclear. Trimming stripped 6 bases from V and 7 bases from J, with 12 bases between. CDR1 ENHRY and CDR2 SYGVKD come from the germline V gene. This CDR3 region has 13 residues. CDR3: CAISLEEGGELFF. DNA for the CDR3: TGTGCCATCAGCCTCGAGGAAGGCGGGGAGCTGTTTTTT.

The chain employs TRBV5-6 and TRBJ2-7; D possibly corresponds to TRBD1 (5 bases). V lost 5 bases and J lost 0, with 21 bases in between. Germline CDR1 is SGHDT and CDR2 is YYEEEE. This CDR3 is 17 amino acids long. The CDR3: CASSDGPGADASYEQYF. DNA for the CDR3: TGTGCCAGCAGTGATGGGCCTGGGGCTGATGCCTCCTACGAGCAGTACTTC.

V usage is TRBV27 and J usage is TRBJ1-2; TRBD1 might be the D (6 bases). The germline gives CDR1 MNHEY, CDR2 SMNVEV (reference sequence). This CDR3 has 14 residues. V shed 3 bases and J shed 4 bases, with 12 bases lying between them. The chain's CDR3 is CASSLKGEGYGYTF. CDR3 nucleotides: TGTGCCAGCAGTTTGAAGGGGGAGGGCTATGGCTACACCTTC.